This T cell receptor (beta chain) emerged from a study of neurological immune-mediated disorders. This clonotype was recorded at least ten times. Germline-derived CDR1 and CDR2 are MNHEY and SMNVEV (reference sequence). The V and J ends lost 8 bases and 6 bases respectively, with 16 bases between them. CDR3 length equals 13 residues. TCRdb fed the 5' RACE reads into MiXCR, producing one record per CDR3 protein. This table has about 22,000 distinct CDR3 sequences, 15% to 20% appearing once. The specimen was CD8+ T cells from blood. The sequence derives from a woman aged 18 to 35 with multiple sclerosis. The chain combines TRBV27 with TRBJ1-2, with D uncertain. CDR3 nucleotides: TGTGCCAGCTCATCATGGGGTTTAAATGGCTACACCTTC. Its translation is CASSSWGLNGYTF.